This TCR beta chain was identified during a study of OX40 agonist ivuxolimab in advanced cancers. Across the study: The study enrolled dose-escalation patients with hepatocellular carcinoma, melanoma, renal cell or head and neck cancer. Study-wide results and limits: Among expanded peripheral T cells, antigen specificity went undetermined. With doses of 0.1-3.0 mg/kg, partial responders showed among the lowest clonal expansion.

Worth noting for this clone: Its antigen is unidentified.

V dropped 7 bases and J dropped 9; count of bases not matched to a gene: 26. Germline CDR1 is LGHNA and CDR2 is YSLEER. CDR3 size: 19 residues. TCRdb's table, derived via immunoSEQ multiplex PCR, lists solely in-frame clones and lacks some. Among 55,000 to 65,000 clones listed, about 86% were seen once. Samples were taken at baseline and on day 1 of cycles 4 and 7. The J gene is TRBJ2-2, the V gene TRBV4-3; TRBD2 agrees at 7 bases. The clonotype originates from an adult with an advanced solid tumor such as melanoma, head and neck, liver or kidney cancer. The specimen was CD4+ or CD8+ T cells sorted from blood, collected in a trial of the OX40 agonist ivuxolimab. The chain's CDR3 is CASTPTLIEETSFNRELFF. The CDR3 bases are TGCGCCAGCACCCCCACCCTCATAGAAGAGACTAGCTTTAACCGGGAGCTGTTTTTT.